The present T cell receptor (beta chain) was sequenced within a study of blood T cell repertoires in COVID-19. About the study: From T cells, B-cell-depleted T cells, or PBMCs came the material, which was cDNA or gDNA.

The CDR3 has 13 residues. V shed 4 bases, J shed 8 bases, and the junction held 3 bases outside the gene matches. Per the germline V gene, CDR1 is ENHRY and CDR2 is SYGVKD. In the authors' methods: Estimation of nucleated cell counts relied on the amplification of reference gene primers. This table comes from immunoSEQ multiplex PCR, and its TCRdb copy is limited to in-frame clones, with some not included. V and J calls plus clone size are reproduced from that table; the DNA served to infer D and trimming. The sample consists of 250,000 to 350,000 clones, 80% to 85% of them appearing once. Sequenced: peripheral blood. This sequence was found in a person between 65 and 79 years old with COVID-19, enrolled during active disease. The V and J genes are TRBV10-3 and TRBJ2-3, with 10 nucleotides matching TRBD1. CDR3 sequence: CAISGTGGFTQYF. In DNA, the CDR3 is TGTGCCATCAGTGGGACAGGGGGATTTACGCAGTATTTT.